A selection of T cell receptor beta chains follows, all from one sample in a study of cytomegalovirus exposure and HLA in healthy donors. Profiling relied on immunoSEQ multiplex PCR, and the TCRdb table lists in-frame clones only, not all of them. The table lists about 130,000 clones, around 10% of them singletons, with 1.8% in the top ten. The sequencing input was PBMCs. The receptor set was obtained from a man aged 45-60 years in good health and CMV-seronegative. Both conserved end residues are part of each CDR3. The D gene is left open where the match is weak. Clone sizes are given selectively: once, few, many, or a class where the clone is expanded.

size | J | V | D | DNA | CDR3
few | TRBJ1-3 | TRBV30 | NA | TGTGCCTGGAGGGACTTCGATGGAAACACCATATATTTT | CAWRDFDGNTIYF
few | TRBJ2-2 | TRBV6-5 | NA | TGTGCCAGCAAGCTCCAACGGGGGGCCCCCGGGGAGCTGTTTTTT | CASKLQRGAPGELFF
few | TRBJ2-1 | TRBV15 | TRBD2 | TGTGCCACCAGAAACTATGGACTAGCGGGATACAATGAGCAGTTCTTC | CATRNYGLAGYNEQFF
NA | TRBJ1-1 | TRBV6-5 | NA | TGTGCCAGCAGGGGCGGGCAGGGGAGAGAAGCTTTCTTT | CASRGGQGREAFF
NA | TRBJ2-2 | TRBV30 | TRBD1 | TGTGCCTGGAGTGGTCCAGGGGGCAAAAGCACCGGGGAGCTGTTTTTT | CAWSGPGGKSTGELFF
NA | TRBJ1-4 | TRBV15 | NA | TGTGCCACCTGGTCAGGGATCGGTGAAAAACTGTTTTTT | CATWSGIGEKLFF
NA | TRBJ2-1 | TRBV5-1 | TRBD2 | TGCGCCAGCAGCACCGGGACTAGCGGGAGATCCAATGAGCAGTTCTTC | CASSTGTSGRSNEQFF
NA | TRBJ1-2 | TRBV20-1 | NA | TGCGCCCACAGGTCTAACTATGGCTACACCTTC | CAHRSNYGYTF
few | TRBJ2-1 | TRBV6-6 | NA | TGTGCCAGCAGTTTCGGGACATACTACAATGAGCAGTTCTTC | CASSFGTYYNEQFF
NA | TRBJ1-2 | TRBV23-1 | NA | TGCGCCAGCAGTCAATCGGCCAGGCCTATCTATGGCTACACCTTC | CASSQSARPIYGYTF
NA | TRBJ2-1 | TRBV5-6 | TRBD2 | TGTGCCAGCACCGGGACTAGCATCTACAATGAGCAGTTCTTC | CASTGTSIYNEQFF
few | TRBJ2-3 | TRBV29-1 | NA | TGCAGCGTGAGACGGGGGAACACAGATACGCAGTATTTT | CSVRRGNTDTQYF
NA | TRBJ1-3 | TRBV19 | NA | TGTGCCAGTAGTATCCAGGGGATCTCTGGAAACACCATATATTTT | CASSIQGISGNTIYF
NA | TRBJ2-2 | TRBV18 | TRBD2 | TGTGCCAGCTCACCTCGGACTAGCGGGATCACCGGGGAGCTGTTTTTT | CASSPRTSGITGELFF
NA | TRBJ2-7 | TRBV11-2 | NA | TGTGCCAGCGCCTTAACCCGCGGGGTCTACGAGCAGTACTTC | CASALTRGVYEQYF
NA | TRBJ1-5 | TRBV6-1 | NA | TGTGCCAGCAGTGAAGTGAGGGGGTCGAATCAGCCCCAGCATTTT | CASSEVRGSNQPQHF
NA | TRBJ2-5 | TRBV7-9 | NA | TGTGCCAGCAGCTTAACGGGAGAGGCCCAGTACTTC | CASSLTGEAQYF
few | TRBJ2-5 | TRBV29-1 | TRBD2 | TGCAGCGTTATATGGGCCCCGGGGGGGTCGGAGACCCAGTACTTC | CSVIWAPGGSETQYF
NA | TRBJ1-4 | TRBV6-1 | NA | TGTGCCAGCAGCGGACAGCCAACTAATGAAAAACTGTTTTTT | CASSGQPTNEKLFF
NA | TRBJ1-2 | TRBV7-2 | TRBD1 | TGTGCCAGCAGCCCCTACCTACAGGGGGCTCAGGGCTACACCTTC | CASSPYLQGAQGYTF
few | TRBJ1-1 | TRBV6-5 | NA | TGTGCCAGCACCGCCTCGGGGACACCTCTCAAAGCTTTCTTT | CASTASGTPLKAFF